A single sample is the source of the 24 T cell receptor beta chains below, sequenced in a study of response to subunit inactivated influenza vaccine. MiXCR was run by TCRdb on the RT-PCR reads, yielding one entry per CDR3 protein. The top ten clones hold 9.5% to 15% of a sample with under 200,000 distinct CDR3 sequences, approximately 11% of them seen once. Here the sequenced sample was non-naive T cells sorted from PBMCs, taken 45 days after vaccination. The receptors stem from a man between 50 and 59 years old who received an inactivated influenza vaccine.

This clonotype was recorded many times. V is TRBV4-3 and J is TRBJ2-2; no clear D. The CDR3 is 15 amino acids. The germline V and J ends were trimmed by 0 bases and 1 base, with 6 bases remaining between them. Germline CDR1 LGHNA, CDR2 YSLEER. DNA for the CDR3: TGCGCCAGCAGCCAAGACAGGAGGAACACCGGGGAGCTGTTTTTT. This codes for CASSQDRRNTGELFF.

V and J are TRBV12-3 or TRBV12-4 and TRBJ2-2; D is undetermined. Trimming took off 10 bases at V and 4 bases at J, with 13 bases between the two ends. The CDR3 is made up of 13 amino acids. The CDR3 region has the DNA TGTGCCACCTCTCCTAGTGTCACCGGGGAGCTGTTTTTT. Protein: CATSPSVTGELFF.

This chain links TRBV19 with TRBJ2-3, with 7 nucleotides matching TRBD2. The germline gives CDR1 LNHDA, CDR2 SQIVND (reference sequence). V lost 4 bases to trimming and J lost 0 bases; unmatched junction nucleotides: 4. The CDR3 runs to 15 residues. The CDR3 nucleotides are TGTGCCAGTAGTAGCCGAGCGGGGAGCACAGATACGCAGTATTTT. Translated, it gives CASSSRAGSTDTQYF. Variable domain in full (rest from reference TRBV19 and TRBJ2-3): DGGITQSPKYLFRKEGQNVTLSCEQNLNHDAMYWYRQDPGQGLRLIYYSQIVNDFQKGDIAEGYSVSREKKESFPLTVTSAQKNPTAFYLCASSSRAGSTDTQYFGPGTRLTVL.

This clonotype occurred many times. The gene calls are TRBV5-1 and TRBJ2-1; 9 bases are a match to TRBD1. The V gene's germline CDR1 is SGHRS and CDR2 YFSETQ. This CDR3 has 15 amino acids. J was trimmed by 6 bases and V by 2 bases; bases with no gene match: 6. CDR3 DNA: TGCGCCAGCAGCTTATTACAGGGGGCCGGCAATGAGCAGTTCTTC. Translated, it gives CASSLLQGAGNEQFF.

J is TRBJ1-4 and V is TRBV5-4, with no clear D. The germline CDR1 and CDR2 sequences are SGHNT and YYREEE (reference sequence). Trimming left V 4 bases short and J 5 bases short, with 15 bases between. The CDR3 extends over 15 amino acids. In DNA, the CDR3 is TGTGCCAGCAGCATAGGGAGCTCCATCAATGAAAAACTGTTTTTT. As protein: CASSIGSSINEKLFF.

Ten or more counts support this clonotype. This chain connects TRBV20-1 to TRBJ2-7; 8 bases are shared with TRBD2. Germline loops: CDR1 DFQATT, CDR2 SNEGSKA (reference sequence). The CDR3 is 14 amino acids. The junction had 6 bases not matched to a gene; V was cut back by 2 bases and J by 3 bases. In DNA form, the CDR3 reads TGCAGTGCTAGATCGCGCGGGAGGCGCTACGAGCAGTACTTC. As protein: CSARSRGRRYEQYF.

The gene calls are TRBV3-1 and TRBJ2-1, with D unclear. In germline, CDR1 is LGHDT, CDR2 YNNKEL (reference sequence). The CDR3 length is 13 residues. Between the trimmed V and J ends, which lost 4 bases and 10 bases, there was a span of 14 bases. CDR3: CASSRRPRSEQFF. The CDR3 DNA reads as TGTGCCAGCAGCCGGAGACCCCGGTCCGAGCAGTTCTTC.

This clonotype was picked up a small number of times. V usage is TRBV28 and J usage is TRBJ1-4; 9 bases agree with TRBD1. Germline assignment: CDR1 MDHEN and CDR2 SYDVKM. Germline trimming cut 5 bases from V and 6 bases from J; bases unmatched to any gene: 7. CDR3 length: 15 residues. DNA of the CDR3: TGTGCCAGCAGTCTCACAGGGGGCGCAGATGAAAAACTGTTTTTT. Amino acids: CASSLTGGADEKLFF.

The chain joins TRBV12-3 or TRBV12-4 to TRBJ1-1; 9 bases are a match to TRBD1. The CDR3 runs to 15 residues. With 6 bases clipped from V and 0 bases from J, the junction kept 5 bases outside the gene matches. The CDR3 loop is CASRTQGAVNTEAFF. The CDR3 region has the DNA TGTGCCAGCAGGACACAGGGGGCGGTGAACACTGAAGCTTTCTTT.

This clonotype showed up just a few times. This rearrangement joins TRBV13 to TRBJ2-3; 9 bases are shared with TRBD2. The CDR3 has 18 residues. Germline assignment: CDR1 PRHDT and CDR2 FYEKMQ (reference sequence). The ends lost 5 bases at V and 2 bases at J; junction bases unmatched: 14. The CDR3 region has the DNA TGTGCCAGCAGCCCCGAAATCGGGGAGCGGGAGGACACAGATACGCAGTATTTT. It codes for CASSPEIGEREDTDTQYF.

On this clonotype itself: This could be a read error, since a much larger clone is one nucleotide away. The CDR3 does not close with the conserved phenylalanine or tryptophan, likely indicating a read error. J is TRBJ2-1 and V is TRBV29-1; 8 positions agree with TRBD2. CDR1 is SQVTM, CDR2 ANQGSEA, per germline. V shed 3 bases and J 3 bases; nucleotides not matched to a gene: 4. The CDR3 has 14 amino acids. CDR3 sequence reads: CSVDRGGFYNEQFL. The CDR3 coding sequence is TGCAGCGTTGATCGGGGGGGTTTCTACAATGAGCAGTTCCTC.

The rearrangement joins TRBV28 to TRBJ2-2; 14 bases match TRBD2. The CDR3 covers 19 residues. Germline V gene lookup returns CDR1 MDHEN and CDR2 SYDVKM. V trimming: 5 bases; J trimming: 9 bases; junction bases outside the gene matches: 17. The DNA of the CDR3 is TGTGCCAGCAGTACCAGCTTTATTGGGACTAGCGGGAGTTTTCGGGAGCTGTTTTTT. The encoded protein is CASSTSFIGTSGSFRELFF.

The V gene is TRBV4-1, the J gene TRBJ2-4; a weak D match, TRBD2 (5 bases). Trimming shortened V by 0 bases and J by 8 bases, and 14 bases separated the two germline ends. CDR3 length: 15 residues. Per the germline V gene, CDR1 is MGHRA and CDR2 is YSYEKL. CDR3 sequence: CASSQDRKAGDIQYF. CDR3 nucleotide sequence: TGCGCCAGCAGCCAAGATCGCAAGGCCGGGGACATTCAGTACTTC.

The CDR3 sequence: CASIKQEIGTEAFF. For the CDR3, the DNA is TGTGCCAGCATTAAACAGGAGATCGGCACTGAAGCTTTCTTT. The V call is TRBV28, the J call TRBJ1-1, with D possibly TRBD1 on 5 matching bases. Between the trimmed V and J ends, which lost 7 bases and 4 bases, there was a span of 16 bases. Germline loops: CDR1 MDHEN, CDR2 SYDVKM. The length of the CDR3 is 14 residues.

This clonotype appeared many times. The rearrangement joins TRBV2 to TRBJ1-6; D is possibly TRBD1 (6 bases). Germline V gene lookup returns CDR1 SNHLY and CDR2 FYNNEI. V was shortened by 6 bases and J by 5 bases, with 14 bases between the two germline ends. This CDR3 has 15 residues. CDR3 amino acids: CASRTGTLNNSPLHF. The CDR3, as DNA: TGTGCCAGCAGAACCGGGACACTGAATAATTCACCCCTCCACTTT.

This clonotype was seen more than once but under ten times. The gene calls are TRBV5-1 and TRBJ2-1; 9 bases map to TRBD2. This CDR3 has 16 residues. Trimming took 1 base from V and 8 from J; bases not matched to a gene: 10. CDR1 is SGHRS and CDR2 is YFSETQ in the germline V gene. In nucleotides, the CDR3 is TGCGCCAGCAGCTTGTCTGCGGGGGGGCCTATGGATGAGCAGTTCTTC. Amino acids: CASSLSAGGPMDEQFF.

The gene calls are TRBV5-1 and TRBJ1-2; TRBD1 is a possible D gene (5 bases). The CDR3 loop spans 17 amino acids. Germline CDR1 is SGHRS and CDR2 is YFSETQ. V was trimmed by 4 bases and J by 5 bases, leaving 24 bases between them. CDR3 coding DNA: TGCGCCAGCAGCGACGGAATGTCGGGCGGCAGGGAGTATGGCTACACCTTC. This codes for CASSDGMSGGREYGYTF.

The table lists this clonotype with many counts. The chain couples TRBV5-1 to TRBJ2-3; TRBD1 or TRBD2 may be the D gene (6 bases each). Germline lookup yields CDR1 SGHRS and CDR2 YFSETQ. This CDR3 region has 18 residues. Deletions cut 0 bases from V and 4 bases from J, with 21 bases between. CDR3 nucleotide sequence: TGCGCCAGCAGCTTGGCCAGGGGACTCATAAGCTCGTCAGATACGCAGTATTTT. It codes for CASSLARGLISSSDTQYF.

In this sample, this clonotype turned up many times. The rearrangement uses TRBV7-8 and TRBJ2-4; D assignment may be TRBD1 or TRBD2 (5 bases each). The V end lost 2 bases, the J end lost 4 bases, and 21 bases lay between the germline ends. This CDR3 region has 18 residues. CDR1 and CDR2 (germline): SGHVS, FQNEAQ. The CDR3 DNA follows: TGTGCCAGCAGCTTAACATCCGTTGTCGGGGCCAGTAAAAACATTCAGTACTTC. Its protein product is CASSLTSVVGASKNIQYF.

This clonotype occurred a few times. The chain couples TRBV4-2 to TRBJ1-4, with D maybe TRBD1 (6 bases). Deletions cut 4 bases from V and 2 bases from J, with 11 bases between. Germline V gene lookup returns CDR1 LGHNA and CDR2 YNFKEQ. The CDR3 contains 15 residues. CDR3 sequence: CASSPHRATNEKLFF. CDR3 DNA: TGTGCCAGCAGCCCACACAGGGCCACTAATGAAAAACTGTTTTTT.

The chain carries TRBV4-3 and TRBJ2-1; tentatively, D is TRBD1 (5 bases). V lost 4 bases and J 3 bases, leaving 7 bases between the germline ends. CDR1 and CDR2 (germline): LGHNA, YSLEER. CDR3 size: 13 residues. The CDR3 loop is CASSPGHYNEQFF. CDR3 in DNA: TGCGCCAGCAGCCCCGGACACTACAATGAGCAGTTCTTC.

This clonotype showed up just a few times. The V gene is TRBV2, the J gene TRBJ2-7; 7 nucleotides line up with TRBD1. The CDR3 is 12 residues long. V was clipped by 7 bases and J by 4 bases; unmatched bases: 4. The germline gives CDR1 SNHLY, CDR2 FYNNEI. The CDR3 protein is CASTNRGYEQYF. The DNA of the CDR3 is TGTGCCAGCACTAACAGGGGTTACGAGCAGTACTTC. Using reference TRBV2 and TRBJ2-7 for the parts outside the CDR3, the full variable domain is EPEVTQTPSHQVTQMGQEVILRCVPISNHLYFYWYRQILGQKVEFLVSFYNNEISEKSEIFDDQFSVERPDGSNFTLKIRSTKLEDSAMYFCASTNRGYEQYFGPGTRLTVT.

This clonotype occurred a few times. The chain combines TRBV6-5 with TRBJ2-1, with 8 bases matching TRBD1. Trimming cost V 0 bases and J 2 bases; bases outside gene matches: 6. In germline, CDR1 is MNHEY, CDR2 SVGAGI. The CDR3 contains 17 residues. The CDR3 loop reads CASSYSIGTGTYNEQFF. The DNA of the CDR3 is TGTGCCAGCAGTTACTCGATCGGGACAGGAACCTACAATGAGCAGTTCTTC.

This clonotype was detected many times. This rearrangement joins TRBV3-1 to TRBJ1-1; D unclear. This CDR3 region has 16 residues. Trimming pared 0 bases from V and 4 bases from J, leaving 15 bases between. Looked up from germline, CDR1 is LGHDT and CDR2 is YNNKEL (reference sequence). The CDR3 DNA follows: TGTGCCAGCAGCCAAGATATACGGGTGGAAGGCACTGAAGCTTTCTTT. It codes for CASSQDIRVEGTEAFF.